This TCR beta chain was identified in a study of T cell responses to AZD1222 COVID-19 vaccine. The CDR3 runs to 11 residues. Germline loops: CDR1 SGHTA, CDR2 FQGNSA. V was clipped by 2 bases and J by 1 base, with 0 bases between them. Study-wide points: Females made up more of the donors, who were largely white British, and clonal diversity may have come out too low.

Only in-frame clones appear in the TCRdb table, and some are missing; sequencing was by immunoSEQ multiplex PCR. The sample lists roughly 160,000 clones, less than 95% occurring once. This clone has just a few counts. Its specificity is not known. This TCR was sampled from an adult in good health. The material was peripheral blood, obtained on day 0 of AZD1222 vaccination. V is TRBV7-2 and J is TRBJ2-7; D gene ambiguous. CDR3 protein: CASSLSYEQYF. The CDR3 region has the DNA TGTGCCAGCAGCTTATCCTACGAGCAGTACTTC.